The sequence of this T cell receptor (beta chain) was determined in a study of T cells in Graves' hyperthyroidism and ophthalmopathy. Germline values: CDR1 SEHNR, CDR2 FQNEAQ (reference sequence). Trimming stripped 3 bases from V and 0 bases from J, with 9 bases between. The CDR3 has 15 residues. This clonotype was found many times. TCR beta CDR3 regions were amplified from RNA. Using the HTBI primer set, a first-round RT-PCR was run on the TCR CDR3. TCRdb reprocessed the multiplex PCR reads via MiXCR and lists one record per CDR3 protein. Of about 250,000 distinct CDR3 sequences detected, 13% to 15% appear once; the ten largest clones hold about 30%.

Material: blood. The gene calls are TRBV7-9 and TRBJ1-3; no firm D call. This receptor was obtained from a woman in her forties or fifties with Graves' hyperthyroidism that later progressed to Graves' ophthalmopathy. The CDR3, as DNA: TGTGCCAGCAGCTTTGGCCGTCTCTCTGGAAACACCATATATTTT. This sequence encodes CASSFGRLSGNTIYF.